This T cell receptor beta chain derives from a study of cytomegalovirus exposure and HLA in healthy donors. Findings of the study overall: Listed as cytomegalovirus-associated were approximately 160 TCR beta chains. Prior analysis indicated that the majority of TCR beta V segments exhibited productivity approximately 87% or approximately 30% of the time.

About this clone itself: Its antigen remains unidentified.

PCR employed 60 Vbeta and 13 Jbeta primers. The table came from immunoSEQ multiplex PCR; TCRdb's copy has only in-frame clones and leaves some out. The sample yields around 54,000 clones, over 60% seen once. This CDR3 is 15 amino acids long. Germline V gene data show CDR1 as MNHEY and CDR2 as SVGAGI. The junction had 4 bases not matched to a gene; V was cut back by 6 bases and J by 0 bases. Those who donated were healthy bone marrow donors. The sample taken for sequencing was PBMCs. The genes are TRBV6-5 and TRBJ1-1, with 10 positions matching TRBD1. The TCR was taken from a man aged 30 to 39 in good health and CMV-seropositive. The CDR3 coding sequence is TGTGCCAGCAGATGGGACAGGGGATTGAACACTGAAGCTTTCTTT. This codes for CASRWDRGLNTEAFF.